These 10 T cell receptor beta chains were all obtained from the same sample, sequenced in a study of metastatic and nonmetastatic thyroid tumors. TCRdb redid the clone calls on the PCR reads using MiXCR. The sample has 15,000 to 20,000 clones, 25% to 35% seen once. Patients were all untreated before their thyroid surgery. The specimen was tumor tissue. The source is a male donor with papillary thyroid cancer or a benign thyroid nodule (not recorded which). Some clones in this sample may be carry-over from other donors' samples.

The rearrangement links TRBV4-2 to TRBJ2-5, with TRBD2 as a possible D gene (7 bases). Germline lookup yields CDR1 LGHNA and CDR2 YNFKEQ. The V end lost 0 bases, the J end lost 3 bases, and 14 bases lay between the germline ends. This CDR3 has 16 amino acids. The CDR3 reads CASSQDWGLAEETQYF. CDR3 nucleotides: TGTGCCAGCAGCCAAGATTGGGGGCTAGCGGAAGAGACCCAGTACTTC.

Relative to its sample, this clone is medium-sized. The chain employs TRBV10-3 and TRBJ2-1; 13 bases align to TRBD2. This CDR3 has 15 residues. J was trimmed by 6 bases and V by 3 bases; bases with no gene match: 2. Germline V gene sequence: CDR1 ENHRY, CDR2 SYGVKD. Written as DNA, the CDR3 is TGTGCCATCAGTGAAAGGACTAGCGGGAGCAATGAGCAGTTCTTC. It specifies CAISERTSGSNEQFF.

This clone was detected many times. The chain employs TRBV20-1 and TRBJ1-4, with a tentative D call TRBD1 (5 bases). CDR1 is DFQATT and CDR2 is SNEGSKA in the germline V gene (reference sequence). The V gene lost 6 bases and the J gene lost 6 bases, with 14 bases spanning the gap. The CDR3 length is 13 residues. The CDR3 loop reads CSARPPGYEKLFF. The CDR3, as DNA: TGCAGTGCCAGACCCCCAGGGTATGAAAAACTGTTTTTT.

The rearrangement uses TRBV9 and TRBJ2-3, with D possibly TRBD2 on 5 matching bases. There are 15 residues in the CDR3. Germline V CDR1 and CDR2: SGDLS, YYNGEE. Trimming left V 0 bases short and J 1 base short, with 9 bases between. CDR3 sequence: CASSVAPGGTDTQYF. Written as DNA, the CDR3 is TGTGCCAGCAGCGTAGCGCCCGGGGGCACAGATACGCAGTATTTT.

This chain uses TRBV30 with TRBJ1-3; D gene ambiguous. The CDR3 runs 14 residues. The V gene lost 3 bases and the J gene lost 0 bases, with 9 bases spanning the gap. The germline gives CDR1 GTSNPN, CDR2 SVGIG (reference sequence). The CDR3, as DNA: TGTGCCTGGAGGGGTTTCAGCTCTGGAAACACCATATATTTT. It specifies CAWRGFSSGNTIYF.

The CDR3 bases are TGTGCCAGCCGCCCTTCGGAGACAGGGGCTAATGAAAAACTGTTTTTT. This gives the protein CASRPSETGANEKLFF. The gene calls are TRBV19 and TRBJ1-4; 8 positions agree with TRBD1. Germline values: CDR1 LNHDA, CDR2 SQIVND (reference sequence). The CDR3 contains 16 residues. The junction had 12 bases not matched to a gene; V was cut back by 9 bases and J by 3 bases.

This clone appeared a few times. The J gene is TRBJ2-1, the V gene TRBV30; maybe TRBD2 (5 bases). The CDR3 runs 13 residues. Per the germline V gene, CDR1 is GTSNPN and CDR2 is SVGIG (reference sequence). The ends were cut back, 0 bases at V and 5 bases at J, with 8 bases in the middle. This CDR3 reads CAWSVPGNNEQFF. The CDR3, as DNA: TGTGCCTGGAGTGTCCCGGGGAACAATGAGCAGTTCTTC.

Relative to its sample, this clone is medium-sized. The V call is TRBV27, the J call TRBJ2-1; 9 nucleotides agree with TRBD2. V shed 6 bases, J shed 0 bases, and the junction held 6 bases outside the gene matches. Germline lookup yields CDR1 MNHEY and CDR2 SMNVEV (reference sequence). This CDR3 has 16 amino acids. CDR3 nucleotides: TGTGCCAGCAGGATACTAGCGGGTTCCTCCTACAATGAGCAGTTCTTC. It translates to CASRILAGSSYNEQFF.

The gene calls are TRBV29-1 and TRBJ1-1; maybe TRBD1 (6 bases). Germline-derived CDR1 and CDR2 are SQVTM and ANQGSEA. The V gene lost 3 bases and the J gene lost 1 base, with 12 bases spanning the gap. The CDR3 is 14 amino acids. In DNA form, the CDR3 reads TGCAGCGTTGATTGGGGGGCCTGGAACACTGAAGCTTTCTTT. Translation: CSVDWGAWNTEAFF. The whole variable domain, filled in from reference TRBV29-1 and TRBJ1-1, reads SAVISQKPSRDICQRGTSLTIQCQVDSQVTMMFWYRQQPGQSLTLIATANQGSEATYESGFVIDKFPISRPNLTFSTLTVSNMSPEDSSIYLCSVDWGAWNTEAFFGQGTRLTVV.

This clone ranks as medium-sized (0.01 to 0.1%). The chain recombines TRBV12-5 with TRBJ2-7, with D hard to call. The V end was cut by 5 bases, the J end by 2 bases, with 10 bases between. The CDR3 runs 13 residues. The germline V gene encodes CDR1 LGHNT and CDR2 FRNRAP. The CDR3: CASGQYGPYEQYF. CDR3 bases: TGTGCTAGTGGTCAATACGGGCCCTACGAGCAGTACTTC.